Listed below are T cell receptor beta chains from one sample, sequenced in a study of blood T cell repertoires in COVID-19. Here immunoSEQ multiplex PCR was the method, and the copy in TCRdb shows in-frame clones only, minus some. The sample has about 200,000 clones; approximately 90% are singletons. The sequenced sample consisted of peripheral blood. The receptor source for this set is a man aged 55 to 69 with COVID-19, enrolled during active disease. Both conserved end residues are part of each CDR3. Each record gives: V gene, D gene, clone size, J gene, CDR3 protein, CDR3 DNA. D genes are given only for firm matches. For some rows the clone size is stated as once, few or many, or as a class when expanded; others skip it.

TRBV21-1,NA,NA,TRBJ1-5,CARIRQGKIRTDQPQHF,TGTGCCAGAATACGGCAGGGGAAAATTAGGACCGATCAGCCCCAGCATTTT
TRBV3-1/TRBV3-2,NA,NA,TRBJ2-7,CASSYSSYEQYF,TGTGCCAGCAGCTATAGTTCCTACGAGCAGTACTTC
TRBV30,TRBD1,NA,TRBJ1-6,CAWETGQGFYNSPLHF,TGTGCCTGGGAAACGGGACAGGGATTCTATAATTCACCCCTCCACTTT
TRBV4-2,NA,NA,TRBJ1-2,CASSQEGQGSNYGYTF,TGTGCCAGCAGCCAAGAGGGGCAGGGGAGCAACTATGGCTACACCTTC
TRBV2,NA,NA,TRBJ2-1,CASRFGSNEQFF,TGTGCCAGCAGATTCGGGTCCAATGAGCAGTTCTTC
TRBV9,TRBD1,once,TRBJ2-6,CASSVGTGTSGANVLTF,TGTGCCAGCAGCGTTGGGACAGGCACCTCTGGGGCCAACGTCCTGACTTTC
TRBV6-1,TRBD1,NA,TRBJ1-1,CASSEGVAGGTEAFF,TGTGCCAGCAGTGAAGGGGTGGCAGGGGGGACTGAAGCTTTCTTT
TRBV6-1,TRBD1,NA,TRBJ1-1,CASTGQGADTEAFF,TGTGCCAGCACCGGACAGGGGGCGGACACTGAAGCTTTCTTT
TRBV7-3,NA,NA,TRBJ2-2,CASSLTPSGNTGELFF,TGTGCCAGCAGCTTAACGCCCAGCGGAAACACCGGGGAGCTGTTTTTT
TRBV3-1/TRBV3-2,TRBD1,NA,TRBJ1-1,CASSHSGTARTEAFF,TGTGCCAGCAGTCATTCTGGGACAGCCAGGACTGAAGCTTTCTTT
TRBV27,NA,NA,TRBJ1-1,CASSRRVENTEAFF,TGTGCCAGCAGTCGACGGGTAGAGAACACTGAAGCTTTCTTT
TRBV3-1/TRBV3-2,NA,NA,TRBJ1-2,CASSQAGGLVGGYTF,TGTGCCAGCAGCCAAGCCGGGGGTCTAGTCGGGGGCTACACCTTC
TRBV4-1,NA,NA,TRBJ2-6,CASSGRDTAQISGANVLTF,TGCGCCAGCAGCGGACGGGACACAGCACAAATTTCTGGGGCCAACGTCCTGACTTTC
TRBV7-6,NA,NA,TRBJ1-2,CASSLARGEDGYTF,TGTGCCAGCAGCTTAGCGCGGGGAGAGGATGGCTACACCTTC
TRBV7-9,TRBD1,NA,TRBJ1-1,CASSLGIAMRDRVVEAFF,TGTGCCAGCAGCTTAGGGATAGCGATGAGGGACAGGGTCGTTGAAGCTTTCTTT